Shown below are 10 T cell receptor beta chains from a single sample sequenced in a study of glioma-infiltrating T cells. TCR alpha and beta CDR3 regions were amplified from RNA using iRepertoire nested multiplex PCR. TCRdb recomputed calls from the multiplex PCR reads with MiXCR, one row per CDR3 protein. Seen here are about 130,000 distinct CDR3 sequences, around 25% observed once, and the top ten hold over 25%. Sequencing used glioma tissue, nonneoplastic brain tissue, or PBMCs (not recorded which). The receptors come from a human donor with low-grade glioma or glioblastoma, undergoing nonglioma brain surgery, or in good health (not recorded which).

This clonotype has ten or more counts. The chain employs TRBV20-1 and TRBJ2-1; D gene uncertain. The germline CDR1 and CDR2 sequences are DFQATT and SNEGSKA (reference sequence). Trimming cost V 0 bases and J 2 bases, with 8 bases left between them. The length of the CDR3 is 14 residues. Here the CDR3 reads CSARELAAYNEQFF. CDR3 DNA: TGCAGTGCTAGAGAATTGGCGGCCTACAATGAGCAGTTCTTC.

The V gene is TRBV11-3, the J gene TRBJ1-2; no clear D. Germline V gene sequence: CDR1 SGHNT, CDR2 YENEEA. V gave up 5 bases and J gave up 7 bases, with 14 bases separating them. CDR3 length: 13 residues. Here the CDR3 DNA reads TGTGCCAGCAGCAAGGGTGGGCTGTCTGGCTACACCTTC. Its translation: CASSKGGLSGYTF.

This clonotype was observed a few times. CDR3 region: CASSLGAGDYGYTF. The DNA of the CDR3 is TGTGCCAGCAGCTTAGGGGCAGGGGACTATGGCTACACCTTC. The rearrangement uses TRBV11-2 and TRBJ1-2, with D possibly TRBD1 on 6 matching bases. With 1 base removed from V and 3 bases from J, the gap between germline ends came to 9 bases. The CDR3 consists of 14 residues. CDR1 and CDR2 from the germline V gene are SGHAT and FQNNGV. Drawing the rest from reference TRBV11-2 and TRBJ1-2, the complete variable domain is EAGVAQSPRYKIIEKRQSVAFWCNPISGHATLYWYQQILGQGPKLLIQFQNNGVVDDSQLPKDRFSAERLKGVDSTLKIQPAKLEDSAVYLCASSLGAGDYGYTFGSGTRLTVV.

The chain uses TRBV12-3 or TRBV12-4 and TRBJ2-3; D not resolved. The CDR3 is made up of 12 amino acids. The V and J ends lost 9 bases and 5 bases respectively, with 12 bases between them. CDR3 loop: CARGWWEDTQYF. In nucleotides, the CDR3 is TGTGCCAGGGGGTGGTGGGAAGATACGCAGTATTTT.

J is TRBJ2-5 and V is TRBV7-2, with TRBD1 as a possible D gene (6 bases). Trimming pared 6 bases from V and 4 bases from J, leaving 15 bases between. This CDR3 is 14 amino acids long. CDR1 and CDR2 (germline): SGHTA, FQGNSA. DNA of the CDR3: TGTGCCAGCAGTCCTACTTCAGGGGTAGAGACCCAGTACTTC. Translated: CASSPTSGVETQYF.

This clonotype came up a few times. This chain connects TRBV5-4 to TRBJ2-3; D is uncertain. The CDR3 runs 17 residues. V was trimmed by 4 bases and J by 0 bases, leaving 18 bases between them. Per the germline V gene, CDR1 is SGHNT and CDR2 is YYREEE (reference sequence). The CDR3 sequence is CASSGRSAGTSTDTQYF. CDR3 bases: TGTGCCAGCAGCGGAAGGTCAGCCGGTACTAGCACAGATACGCAGTATTTT.

The chain is built from TRBV10-1 and TRBJ2-7, with TRBD1 matching over 7 bases. CDR1 WNHNN and CDR2 SYGVQD come from the germline V gene (reference sequence). Losses at the gene ends were 7 bases for V and 4 bases for J; bases not matched to a gene: 4. The CDR3 covers 12 residues. The CDR3 region is CASTGTEYEQYV. The CDR3, as DNA: TGCGCCAGCACCGGGACAGAGTACGAGCAGTACGTC.

Turning to this clonotype: Given a much more abundant clone one base away, this may be a read error. This sequence joins TRBV7-3 and TRBJ2-6, with unresolved D. Trimming stripped 6 bases from V and 4 bases from J, with 7 bases between. CDR1 is SGHTA, CDR2 FQGTGA, per germline. The CDR3 loop spans 13 amino acids. CDR3 sequence reads: CASRAAGANVLTF. The CDR3 region has the DNA TGTGCCAGCAGAGCCGCGGGGGCCAACGTCCTGACTTTC.

Regarding this clonotype: It may be a read error: a sequence one base away is much more abundant. V and J are TRBV20-1 and TRBJ1-1, with D hard to call. V was pared by 6 bases and J by 1 base, with 15 bases between. The CDR3 length is 14 residues. The germline V gene encodes CDR1 DFQATT and CDR2 SNEGSKA (reference sequence). The CDR3 bases are TGCAGTGCCAAATCCCTTTTTTCGAACACTGAAGCTTTCTTT. As protein: CSAKSLFSNTEAFF.

This chain joins TRBV2 and TRBJ2-5; tentative D call: TRBD1 (6 bases). CDR3 length: 13 amino acids. The germline V gene has CDR1 SNHLY and CDR2 FYNNEI. With 7 bases removed from V and 3 bases from J, the gap between germline ends came to 12 bases. This CDR3 is CASTGGQKETQYF. The CDR3 bases are TGTGCCAGCACTGGTGGACAGAAAGAGACCCAGTACTTC.